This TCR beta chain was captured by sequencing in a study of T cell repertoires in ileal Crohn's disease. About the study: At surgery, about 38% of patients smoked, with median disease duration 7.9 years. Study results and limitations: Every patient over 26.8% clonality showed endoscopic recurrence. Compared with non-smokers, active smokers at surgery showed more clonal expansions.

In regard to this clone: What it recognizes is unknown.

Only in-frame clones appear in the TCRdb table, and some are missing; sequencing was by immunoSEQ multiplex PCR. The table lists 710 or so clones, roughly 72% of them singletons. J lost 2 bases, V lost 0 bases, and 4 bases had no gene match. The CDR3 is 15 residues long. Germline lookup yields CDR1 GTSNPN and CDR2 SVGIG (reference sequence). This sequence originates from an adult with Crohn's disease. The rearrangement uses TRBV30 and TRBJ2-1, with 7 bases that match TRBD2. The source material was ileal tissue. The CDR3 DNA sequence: TGTGCCTGGAGTGTAGGTCTAGCGGCCTACAATGAGCAGTTCTTC. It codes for CAWSVGLAAYNEQFF.